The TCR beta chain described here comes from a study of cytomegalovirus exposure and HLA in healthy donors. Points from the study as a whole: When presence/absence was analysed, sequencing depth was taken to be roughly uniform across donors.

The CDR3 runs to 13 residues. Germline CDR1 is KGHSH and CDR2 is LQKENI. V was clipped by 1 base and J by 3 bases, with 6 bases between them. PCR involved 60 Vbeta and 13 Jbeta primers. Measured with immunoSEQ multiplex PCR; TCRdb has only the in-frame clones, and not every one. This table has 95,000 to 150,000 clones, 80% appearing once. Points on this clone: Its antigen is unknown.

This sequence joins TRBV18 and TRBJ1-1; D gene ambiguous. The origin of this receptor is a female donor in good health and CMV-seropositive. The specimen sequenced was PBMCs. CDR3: CASSPRVDTEAFF. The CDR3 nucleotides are TGTGCCAGCTCACCACGCGTCGACACTGAAGCTTTCTTT.